This TCR beta chain was recovered during a study of T cells after yellow fever vaccination. This clonotype was counted many times. Between the trimmed V and J ends, which lost 6 bases and 5 bases, there was a span of 11 bases. The CDR3 sequence is 12 residues long. The germline CDR1 and CDR2 sequences are SGHRS and YFSETQ. TCRdb passed the 5' RACE reads through MiXCR, listing each CDR3 protein once. The sample yields about 340,000 distinct CDR3 sequences, under 15% seen once. The gene calls are TRBV5-1 and TRBJ2-5, with D uncertain. The source material was CD4+ T cells sorted from PBMCs, sampled 15 days after the yellow fever booster vaccination. This TCR was recovered from a man younger than 30 who received the YFV17D yellow fever vaccine. The CDR3 bases are TGCGCCAGCACCCTAGGCACGGAGACCCAGTACTTC. Translated: CASTLGTETQYF.